One TCR beta chain is described in this entry. Its recognized antigen is unknown. There are no base qualities to consult, and no much larger clone falls within one base. This entry comes from a study of CD8 T cells in ankylosing spondylitis (dated by TCRdb to about 2017). At the level of the whole study: The study set out to find disease-linked TCR variants by profiling T cell receptor beta repertoires in ankylosing spondylitis patients and healthy donors. Peripheral blood was sampled, and synovial fluid was additionally collected from ankylosing spondylitis patients. The full study cohort was made up of roughly 25 ankylosing spondylitis patients and some 100 healthy donors. What the work shows at the level of the full study, not this receptor alone: Some motif variants had previously been reported in the synovial fluid and blood of reactive arthritis patients, which suggests shared mechanisms of disease initiation. A CD8+ phenotype was shown by the disease-linked clones, which were found at relatively low frequencies in peripheral blood. The disease-linked clones were reported as significantly enriched in matched synovial fluid samples from ankylosing spondylitis patients. A TCR beta motif made up of several highly homologous amino acid variants appeared to be characteristic of blood from ankylosing spondylitis patients.

The run used an Illumina HiSeq 2500. TCR beta libraries were prepared by quantitative 5'-RACE with molecular barcodes. Per the original workflow: A new computational method, built on a probabilistic model of VDJ rearrangement, was used to identify disease-linked TCR variants. The public reads were reprocessed in TCRdb via fastp at Q25 and MiXCR, keeping in-frame beta chains. Each CDR3 protein appears once, grouped with its most common genes and DNA. The V and J calls were not made by the authors but by TCRdb's processing. The sample yields 700,000 to 850,000 distinct CDR3 sequences; about 10% were counted once. Clones ranked in the top ten supply approximately 0.46% of the sample. This sequence originates from a male donor with ankylosing spondylitis. Sequences were obtained from blood, either unsorted or a sorted T cell fraction (not recorded which).

The DNA sequence is TGTGCCAGCAGTCCACAACAGTGGAGAGCTGGGGCCAACGTCCTGACTTTC. It is translated as CASSPQQWRAGANVLTF. The chain was built from TRBV28 and TRBJ2-6, with the D gene call left open. CDR3 length: 17 amino acids, cysteine to phenylalanine. Only the CDR3 part of the read is kept: 51 bases, read in frame from the first base. V is pared back by 5 bases and J by 2 bases, with 16 bases lying between the germline termini. The germline V gene encodes CDR1 MDHEN and CDR2 SYDVKM.